This section outlines one T cell receptor beta chain sequence together with its context. Its target is not known. This entry comes from a study of cytomegalovirus exposure and HLA in healthy donors. Study-level findings and limits: TCR beta sequences reportedly predicted the HLA-A and HLA-B alleles of most subjects accurately. While the bulk of TCR sequences proved rare, some public TCRs turned up in many donors. Segments of the TCR beta V type were, in most cases, productive about 90% or about 30% of the time in an earlier analysis.

V shed 5 bases and J 9 bases; nucleotides not matched to a gene: 14. The CDR3 loop spans 17 amino acids. CDR1 is SGHTA and CDR2 is FQGNSA in the germline V gene. PCR used 60 Vbeta primers and 13 Jbeta primers. Sequencing was performed with immunoSEQ multiplex PCR; in TCRdb, only in-frame clones are kept and a portion is missing. The sample includes about 270,000 clones, 72% of them seen just once. The chain recombines TRBV7-2 with TRBJ2-1; 12 bases line up with TRBD2. The TCR was taken from a female donor in good health and CMV-seronegative. The sequencing sample was made of PBMCs. CDR3 residues: CASSARPGTSGWVEQFF. The CDR3 coding sequence is TGTGCCAGCAGCGCACGGCCGGGGACTAGCGGGTGGGTTGAGCAGTTCTTC. The full variable domain, with the rest looked up from reference TRBV7-2 and TRBJ2-1, is GAGVSQSPSNKVTEKGKDVELRCDPISGHTALYWYRQSLGQGLEFLIYFQGNSAPDKSGLPSDRFSAERTGGSVSTLTIQRTQQEDSAVYLCASSARPGTSGWVEQFFGPGTRLTVL.